This TCR beta chain came from a study of T cell responses to AZD1222 COVID-19 vaccine (dated by TCRdb to the early 2020s). Notes on the research overall: TCR sequencing was performed for about 240 trial participants, of whom some 200 were given two doses of AZD1222 and around 25 were given two doses of MenACWY control vaccine. Enrollment into the trials was organized by age into subgroups of 18-55, 56-69 and 70-plus years, and those subgroups contained about 160, 30 and 59 TCR-sequenced participants, respectively.

From cysteine to phenylalanine, the CDR3 is 14 amino acids long. CDR3 DNA only is kept here, 42 bases in frame from base 1. V ends up 5 bases short and J 7 bases short, with an unmatched junction base count of 5. According to the germline V gene (reference sequence), CDR1 reads MNHEY and CDR2 reads SMNVEV. The CDR3 regions of human TCRbeta chains were analyzed by immunosequencing. In the source study's methods: TCRs in the repertoires were matched against a reference library of SARS-CoV-2-specific TCRs that had been generated with the MIRA antigen-specificity platform. Breadth was defined as the fraction of unique TCRs that were SARS-CoV-2-associated, and depth was defined as the fraction of total T cells that were SARS-CoV-2-associated. Using the MIRA data, each spike-specific TCR was mapped to the spike region that the TCR reacts to and placed in a CD4 or CD8 class. Log10-transformed breadth and depth values were compared by one-way ANOVA with Sidak's multiple comparisons tests. TCRdb mirrors the immuneACCESS table, restricted to in-frame sequences. Some clones are absent from its copies; in checked studies, under half trace to an unresolved V gene, and the reason for the others is unknown. The V and J calls and clone size were taken over from that table, and D and trimming were inferred from the DNA. Here the sample has 140,000 or so clones; roughly 93% occur a single time. The ten largest account for 12% of the sample.

Broad study findings and their caveats: Spike-specific TCR breadth and depth rose significantly after two AZD1222 doses compared with day 0 and with MenACWY recipients. The whole spike protein was spanned by vaccine-associated CD4 TCRs, and dominant responses were seen in regions 160-218 and 743-854. Participants were mostly white British and included more females than males, and it was suggested by the authors that clonal diversity may have been underestimated. Nearly half of unique spike-specific TCRs reportedly recognized epitopes outside regions mutated in the B.1.351 and B.1.1.7 variants. Conclusions about previously exposed vaccinees are limited, since just six or seven AZD1222 recipients were seropositive for SARS-CoV-2 at baseline. No day 14 peak-response samples were available, so repertoires were characterized only after the peak T cell response. In the small 56-69-year group, the increase in depth fell short of significance, most likely because of low power.

This sample's time point label indicates: sample from adult after SARS-CoV-2 infection, after symptom onset. A couple of convalescent COVID-19 patients, sampled after symptom onset from adults with prior SARS-CoV-2 infection, were also TCR-sequenced for comparison. Remarks on this clone: Its antigen has not been determined. Base-call qualities are not available, and no considerably larger clone is one nucleotide away.

Rearrangement joined TRBV27 to TRBJ2-2; TRBD1 lines up with 9 middle nucleotides. Sequencing was performed on peripheral blood, taken after recovery from COVID-19. This TCR was recovered from an adult who had recovered from COVID-19. The CDR3 loop reads CASSTGGEHGELFF. In nucleotide form, the sequence is TGTGCCAGCAGTACAGGGGGCGAGCACGGGGAGCTGTTTTTT.